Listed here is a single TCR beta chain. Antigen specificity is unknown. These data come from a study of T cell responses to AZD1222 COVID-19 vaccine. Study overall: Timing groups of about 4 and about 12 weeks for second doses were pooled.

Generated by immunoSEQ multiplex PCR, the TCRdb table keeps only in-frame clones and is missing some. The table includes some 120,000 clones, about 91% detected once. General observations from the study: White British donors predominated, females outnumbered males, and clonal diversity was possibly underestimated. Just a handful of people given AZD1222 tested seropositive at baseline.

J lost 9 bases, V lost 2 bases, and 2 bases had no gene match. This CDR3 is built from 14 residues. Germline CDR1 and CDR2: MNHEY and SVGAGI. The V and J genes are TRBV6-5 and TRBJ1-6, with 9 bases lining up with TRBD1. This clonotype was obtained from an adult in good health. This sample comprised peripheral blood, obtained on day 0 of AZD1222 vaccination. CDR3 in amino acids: CASSYGTGFSPLHF. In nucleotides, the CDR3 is TGTGCCAGCAGTTACGGGACAGGGTTTTCACCCCTCCACTTT.